A selection of T cell receptor beta chains follows, all from one sample in a study of CD8 T cells in Susac syndrome. From the immunoSEQ multiplex PCR reads, TCRdb called clonotypes with MiXCR, one entry per CDR3 protein. The sample has around 190,000 distinct CDR3 sequences, 85% to 95% seen once. The sequenced material came from CD4+ T cells from PBMCs. These receptors originate from a human donor in good health. Each CDR3 is given with its conserved first and last residue. A D gene is named only where the DNA matches it firmly. A clone size is listed for some rows: how often the clone was seen (once, few, many), or a class if it is expanded.

d_call,j_call,v_call,clone_size,cdr3_aa,cdr3_nt
TRBD1,TRBJ1-2,TRBV30,.,CAWSSGGDGYTF,TGTGCCTGGAGTTCAGGGGGTGATGGCTACACCTTC
.,TRBJ2-5,TRBV7-9,.,CASSQDWARGETQYF,TGTGCCAGCAGCCAAGATTGGGCCAGGGGAGAGACCCAGTACTTC
.,TRBJ1-2,TRBV15,.,CATSRDEGYGYTF,TGTGCCACCAGCAGAGATGAAGGCTATGGCTACACCTTC
TRBD2,TRBJ2-7,TRBV29-1,.,CSVASGGAGGTYEQYF,TGCAGCGTCGCGAGCGGTGGAGCGGGAGGAACCTACGAGCAGTACTTC
.,TRBJ1-1,TRBV5-1,.,CASSSLGGTEAFF,TGCGCCAGCAGCAGCCTGGGGGGCACTGAAGCTTTCTTT
.,TRBJ2-2,TRBV18,.,CASSPPGGGELFF,TGTGCCAGCTCACCACCTGGAGGCGGGGAGCTGTTTTTT
TRBD1,TRBJ2-3,TRBV18,.,CASSPVATGATDTQYF,TGTGCCAGCTCACCAGTGGCGACAGGGGCCACAGATACGCAGTATTTT
TRBD1,TRBJ1-1,TRBV27,.,CASSDRQGNTEAFF,TGTGCCAGCAGTGATAGACAGGGGAACACTGAAGCTTTCTTT
TRBD2,TRBJ2-7,TRBV3-1,.,CASSPGTRLGEQYF,TGTGCCAGCAGCCCCGGGACTAGACTCGGCGAGCAGTACTTC
.,TRBJ2-3,TRBV28,once,CASRTPSTDTQYF,TGTGCCAGCAGAACCCCGAGCACAGATACGCAGTATTTT
TRBD2,TRBJ2-3,TRBV20-1,.,CSARRGKRDLHTQYF,TGCAGTGCCAGGAGGGGTAAGCGGGACTTGCATACGCAGTATTTT
.,TRBJ2-5,TRBV15,.,CATSRDIGETQYF,TGTGCCACCAGCAGAGATATCGGGGAGACCCAGTACTTC
.,TRBJ2-5,TRBV20-1,.,CSALEVNEETQYF,TGCAGTGCTCTAGAGGTTAATGAAGAGACCCAGTACTTC
.,TRBJ1-1,TRBV27,.,CASSLSTAVGTEAFF,TGTGCCAGCAGTTTAAGCACAGCGGTTGGGACTGAAGCTTTCTTT
.,TRBJ2-1,TRBV29-1,.,CSVERTPRFEQFF,TGCAGCGTTGAAAGGACACCCCGATTTGAGCAGTTCTTC
.,TRBJ2-4,TRBV6-2/TRBV6-3,.,CASSYGQGDIQYF,TGTGCCAGCAGTTATGGGCAGGGCGACATTCAGTACTTC
.,TRBJ2-3,TRBV4-2,.,CASSQEVGTDTQYF,TGTGCCAGCAGCCAAGAAGTCGGCACAGATACGCAGTATTTT
.,TRBJ1-1,TRBV3-1,.,CASSNQGLAFF,TGTGCCAGCAGCAATCAGGGGCTCGCTTTCTTT
TRBD1,TRBJ2-4,TRBV20-1,.,CSAPGTGILAKNIQYF,TGCAGTGCCCCCGGGACAGGGATTTTAGCCAAAAACATTCAGTACTTC
TRBD1,TRBJ1-1,TRBV29-1,.,CSVRGQYIAEAFF,TGCAGCGTGAGGGGACAGTATATCGCTGAAGCTTTCTTT
.,TRBJ2-3,TRBV12-3/TRBV12-4,.,CASSPERKGTQYF,TGTGCCAGCAGTCCTGAACGAAAGGGTACGCAGTATTTT
.,TRBJ2-7,TRBV6-2/TRBV6-3,.,CASSYGGFLYEQYF,TGTGCCAGCAGTTACGGTGGATTCCTTTACGAGCAGTACTTC
TRBD1,TRBJ2-5,TRBV18,.,CASSSGQGRLETQYF,TGTGCCAGCTCCTCTGGACAGGGACGGTTGGAGACCCAGTACTTC
.,TRBJ2-3,TRBV2,.,CASKQGVGTQYF,TGTGCCAGCAAACAGGGAGTGGGTACGCAGTATTTT
.,TRBJ2-1,TRBV24-1,.,CATSDLRDDVNEQFF,TGTGCCACCAGTGATTTGCGGGACGACGTCAATGAGCAGTTCTTC
.,TRBJ1-1,TRBV27,.,CASSYSRSRAAEAFF,TGTGCCAGCAGCTACTCCCGCAGCAGGGCCGCTGAAGCTTTCTTT
TRBD2,TRBJ2-5,TRBV24-1,.,CATSGEGRETQYF,TGTGCCACCAGTGGGGAGGGTAGGGAGACCCAGTACTTC
TRBD2,TRBJ2-6,TRBV7-9,.,CASSGASGRAGANVLTF,TGTGCCAGCAGCGGCGCTAGCGGGAGAGCTGGGGCCAACGTCCTGACTTTC
TRBD2,TRBJ2-1,TRBV3-1,.,CASSQDAGAWNEQFF,TGTGCCAGCAGCCAAGACGCGGGAGCGTGGAATGAGCAGTTCTTC
TRBD2,TRBJ2-3,TRBV4-3,.,CASSQGLAGDVDTQYF,TGCGCCAGCAGCCAAGGACTAGCGGGAGACGTAGATACGCAGTATTTT
TRBD2,TRBJ2-7,TRBV20-1,once,CSAPGLAVEYEQYF,TGCAGTGCCCCGGGACTAGCGGTCGAATACGAGCAGTACTTC
.,TRBJ1-5,TRBV27,.,CASSLTWNSNQPQHF,TGTGCCAGCAGTTTAACATGGAATAGCAATCAGCCCCAGCATTTT
.,TRBJ1-5,TRBV7-9,.,CASSLAEYQPQHF,TGTGCCAGCAGCTTAGCGGAGTACCAGCCCCAGCATTTT
.,TRBJ1-2,TRBV20-1,.,CSARVAPGYGYTF,TGCAGTGCTAGAGTTGCGCCTGGATATGGCTACACCTTC
.,TRBJ1-1,TRBV29-1,.,CSAGRRNTEAFF,TGCAGCGCCGGCCGGCGGAACACTGAAGCTTTCTTT
.,TRBJ1-5,TRBV7-2,.,CASSLGGGGFQPQHF,TGTGCCAGCAGCTTAGGCGGGGGGGGCTTTCAGCCCCAGCATTTT
TRBD1,TRBJ1-5,TRBV12-3/TRBV12-4,.,CASSTGEDQPQHF,TGTGCCAGCAGCACAGGGGAGGATCAGCCCCAGCATTTT
TRBD1,TRBJ1-1,TRBV6-5,.,CASKRGRETEAFF,TGTGCCAGCAAGAGGGGGCGAGAAACTGAAGCTTTCTTT
.,TRBJ2-6,TRBV30,.,CAVGGQLGGANVLTF,TGTGCCGTAGGGGGGCAACTAGGAGGGGCCAACGTCCTGACTTTC
.,TRBJ2-5,TRBV21-1,.,CASSTGTRYETQYF,TGTGCCAGCAGCACCGGGACTAGATATGAGACCCAGTACTTC
.,TRBJ1-1,TRBV5-1,.,CASSLEMDRNTEAFF,TGCGCCAGCAGCTTGGAGATGGACAGGAACACTGAAGCTTTCTTT
.,TRBJ2-3,TRBV29-1,.,CSVEGGDPRADTQYF,TGCAGCGTCGAAGGAGGGGATCCTAGGGCGGATACGCAGTATTTT
TRBD2,TRBJ2-2,TRBV3-1,.,CASSPRAGGTNTGELFF,TGTGCCAGCAGCCCCCGAGCGGGAGGTACGAACACCGGGGAGCTGTTTTTT
.,TRBJ1-2,TRBV4-3,.,CASSRELSNYGYTF,TGCGCCAGCAGCAGAGAGCTCTCGAACTATGGCTACACCTTC
.,TRBJ2-1,TRBV3-1,.,CASSQDSPHNEQFF,TGTGCCAGCAGCCAAGATAGTCCACACAATGAGCAGTTCTTC
TRBD2,TRBJ2-1,TRBV5-1,.,CASSPGTSGRVEQFF,TGCGCCAGCAGCCCAGGGACTAGCGGGAGGGTTGAGCAGTTCTTC
.,TRBJ1-1,TRBV27,.,CASSLGLTMNTEAFF,TGTGCCAGCAGTTTAGGCCTGACCATGAACACTGAAGCTTTCTTT
TRBD2,TRBJ2-5,TRBV6-1,.,CASSFRLAEIMYQETQYF,TGTGCCAGCAGCTTTCGACTAGCGGAGATTATGTACCAAGAGACCCAGTACTTC
.,TRBJ2-3,TRBV28,.,CASKPGPRTDTQYF,TGTGCCAGCAAGCCGGGGCCTCGCACAGATACGCAGTATTTT
TRBD2,TRBJ2-1,TRBV15,.,CATSRRLAASYNEQFF,TGTGCCACCAGCAGAAGACTAGCGGCCTCCTACAATGAGCAGTTCTTC
.,TRBJ1-1,TRBV12-3/TRBV12-4,.,CASSLGSVNTEAFF,TGTGCCAGCAGTTTGGGCAGTGTGAACACTGAAGCTTTCTTT
.,TRBJ2-2,TRBV12-3/TRBV12-4,.,CASSLDGSLNTGELFF,TGTGCCAGCAGTTTAGACGGCAGCCTGAACACCGGGGAGCTGTTTTTT
.,TRBJ1-1,TRBV28,.,CASSLMNTEAFF,TGTGCCAGCAGTTTAATGAACACTGAAGCTTTCTTT